Listed below are T cell receptor beta chains from one sample, sequenced in a study of blood T cell repertoires in COVID-19. Sequencing was performed with immunoSEQ multiplex PCR; in TCRdb, only in-frame clones are kept and a portion is missing. The table has roughly 62,000 clones, approximately 80% seen once. The sequenced material came from peripheral blood. Receptors originate from a man between 60 and 75 years old with acute or convalescent COVID-19. The CDR3 runs from the conserved cysteine through the conserved F or W. The order of the fields is V gene, CDR3 length, clone size, D gene, J gene, CDR3 DNA, CDR3 protein. A D gene is named only where the DNA matches it firmly. Only part of the rows carry a size: once, few, many, or a class if the clone is expanded.

>TRBV18|17|.|TRBD2|TRBJ2-2
TGTGCCAGCTCACCTTGGGGACTAGCGGGGAACACCGGGGAGCTGTTTTTT
CASSPWGLAGNTGELFF
>TRBV7-9|13|.|.|TRBJ1-1
TGTGCCAGCAGCTTCGGGATCAACACTGAAGCTTTCTTT
CASSFGINTEAFF
>TRBV28|14|.|TRBD1|TRBJ1-5
TGTGCCAGCAACCGACAGGGAGCAAATCAGCCCCAGCATTTT
CASNRQGANQPQHF
>TRBV4-1|17|.|TRBD2|TRBJ2-3
TGCGCCAGCAGCCAAAGCCCGGGACTAGCGGGAGGTGGAACGCAGTATTTT
CASSQSPGLAGGGTQYF
>TRBV6-5|12|.|.|TRBJ1-2
TGTGCCAGCCAGTCAGGTTTCTATGGCTACACCTTC
CASQSGFYGYTF
>TRBV18|14|.|TRBD1|TRBJ2-2
TGTGCCAGCTACGGGACAGACCCGGGAGGGGAGCTGTTTTTT
CASYGTDPGGELFF
>TRBV5-1|15|once|.|TRBJ1-1
TGCGCCAGCAGCGTCGGGATTTCCCGGGGAACTGAAGCTTTCTTT
CASSVGISRGTEAFF
>TRBV5-8|15|.|.|TRBJ1-1
TGTGCCAGCAGCTTTGACCCACCCGGAGACACTGAAGCTTTCTTT
CASSFDPPGDTEAFF
>TRBV19|15|.|TRBD1|TRBJ1-1
TGTGCCAGTAGTCCTCCCGGACAGGGTTTAACTGAAGCTTTCTTT
CASSPPGQGLTEAFF
>TRBV12-3/TRBV12-4|13|.|.|TRBJ2-1
TGTGCCAGCAGTTTGACAGATTACAATGAGCAGTTCTTC
CASSLTDYNEQFF
>TRBV6-6|15|.|.|TRBJ1-1
TGTGCCAGCAGTTTCGCCGTTCAGGGGAGTGCTGAAGCTTTCTTT
CASSFAVQGSAEAFF
>TRBV12-3/TRBV12-4|11|.|.|TRBJ2-1
TGTGCCAGCAGCGTCGCGGCGGTGCAGTTCTTC
CASSVAAVQFF
>TRBV7-2|17|.|TRBD2|TRBJ2-1
TGTGCCAGCAGCCCCGGCGGTAGCGGGAGAAGATTCAGTGAGCAGTTCTTC
CASSPGGSGRRFSEQFF
>TRBV10-3|15|.|.|TRBJ1-5
TGTGCCATCAGTGAGTCGACAGATAGCAATCAGCCCCAGCATTTT
CAISESTDSNQPQHF
>TRBV5-1|13|.|TRBD2|TRBJ2-5
TGCGCCAGCAGCTCACTAGCGGGAGAGACCCAGTACTTC
CASSSLAGETQYF
>TRBV2|14|.|TRBD1|TRBJ1-2
TGTGCCAGCAGCCCCGGGACAGGGCCCTATGGCTACACCTTC
CASSPGTGPYGYTF
>TRBV30|16|once|TRBD1|TRBJ1-2
TGTGCCTGGAGGCTGGACCGCGGGACAGGGGGAACTGGCTACACCTTC
CAWRLDRGTGGTGYTF
>TRBV9|16|.|TRBD2|TRBJ2-5
TGTGCCAGCAGCCCCGGGAGACTAGCGGGAAGAGAGACCCAGTACTTC
CASSPGRLAGRETQYF
>TRBV6-4|17|.|TRBD2|TRBJ2-3
TGTGCCAGCAGTGATTTGGTAGCGGGAAGTTTGACAGATACGCAGTATTTT
CASSDLVAGSLTDTQYF
>TRBV10-3|15|.|.|TRBJ2-3
TGTGCCATCAGTGTACAGAGCGGGAGCACAGATACGCAGTATTTT
CAISVQSGSTDTQYF
>TRBV3-1/TRBV3-2|14|.|TRBD1|TRBJ1-1
TGTGCCAGCAGCCAAGGTGACAGGGACACTGAAGCTTTCTTT
CASSQGDRDTEAFF
>TRBV11-2|12|once|.|TRBJ1-1
TGTGCCAGCAGCCCGAGGGACACTGAAGCTTTCTTT
CASSPRDTEAFF
>TRBV7-2|16|.|TRBD2|TRBJ2-1
TGTGCCAGCAGCTTAGAAGCGGGAGGGTCCTACAATGAGCAGTTCTTC
CASSLEAGGSYNEQFF
>TRBV7-2|13|.|.|TRBJ2-1
TGTGCCAGCAGCGCCAACTGGGGCGATGAGCAGTTCTTC
CASSANWGDEQFF
>TRBV29-1|14|.|.|TRBJ2-2
TGCAGCGTTGAAGGGGTTTCGGGAACCGGGGAGCTGTTTTTT
CSVEGVSGTGELFF
>TRBV11-2|15|.|.|TRBJ2-7
TGTGCCAGCAGCCCCGGAGTAGCAGAACTCTACGAGCAGTACTTC
CASSPGVAELYEQYF
>TRBV19|16|once|TRBD2|TRBJ2-1
TGTGCCAGTAGTTTCGGGACTAGCGGGAGCTACAATGAGCAGTTCTTC
CASSFGTSGSYNEQFF
>TRBV10-1|16|once|TRBD2|TRBJ2-1
TGCGCCAGCAGTAAAGGACTAGCGGGAGTACGGGATGAGCAGTTCTTC
CASSKGLAGVRDEQFF
>TRBV5-6|14|once|.|TRBJ2-7
TGTGCCAGCATCCTTGACAGACGATCCTACGAGCAGTACTTC
CASILDRRSYEQYF
>TRBV6-1|13|.|TRBD1|TRBJ1-1
TGTGCCAGCAGTGAAGTTGGACAGGGTAAAACTTTCTTT
CASSEVGQGKTFF
>TRBV19|14|.|.|TRBJ2-1
TGTGCCAGTAGTCAACGACTATCGGGTAATGAGCAGTTCTTC
CASSQRLSGNEQFF
>TRBV7-9|17|once|TRBD1|TRBJ2-5
TGTGCCAGCAGGGCCTTGTCGGGGGACAGGGGGCAAGGGACCCAGTACTTC
CASRALSGDRGQGTQYF
>TRBV7-2|16|.|.|TRBJ1-3
TGTGCCAGCAGCTTAGCCGCTGCGGGGTCTGGAAACACCATATATTTT
CASSLAAAGSGNTIYF
>TRBV9|15|.|.|TRBJ1-6
TGTGCCAGCAGCGCAACAGGTCCTTATAATTCACCCCTCCACTTT
CASSATGPYNSPLHF